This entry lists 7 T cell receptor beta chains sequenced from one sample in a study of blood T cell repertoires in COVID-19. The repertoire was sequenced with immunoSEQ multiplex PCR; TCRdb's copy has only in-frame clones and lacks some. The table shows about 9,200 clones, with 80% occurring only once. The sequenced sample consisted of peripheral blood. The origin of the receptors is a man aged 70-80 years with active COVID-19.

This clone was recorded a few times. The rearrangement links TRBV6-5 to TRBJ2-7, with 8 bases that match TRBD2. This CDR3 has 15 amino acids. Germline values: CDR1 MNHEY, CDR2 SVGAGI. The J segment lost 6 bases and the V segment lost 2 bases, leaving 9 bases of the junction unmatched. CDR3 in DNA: TGTGCCAGCAGTTACACAAGCGGGAGAAAGCGCGAGCAGTACTTC. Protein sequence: CASSYTSGRKREQYF.

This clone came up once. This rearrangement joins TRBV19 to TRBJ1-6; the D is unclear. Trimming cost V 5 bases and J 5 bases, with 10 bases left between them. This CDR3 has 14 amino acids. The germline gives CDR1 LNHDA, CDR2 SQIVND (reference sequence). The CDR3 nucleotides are TGTGCCAGTAGTGAGGAACGGAATAATTCACCCCTCCACTTT. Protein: CASSEERNNSPLHF.

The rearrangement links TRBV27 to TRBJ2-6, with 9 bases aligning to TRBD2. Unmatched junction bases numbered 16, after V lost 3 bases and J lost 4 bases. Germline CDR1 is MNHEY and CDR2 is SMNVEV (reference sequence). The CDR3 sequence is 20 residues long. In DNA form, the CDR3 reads TGTGCCAGCAGTTTTCTATCGCTGGGTAGCGGGAGCTCCGGGGCCAACGTCCTGACTTTC. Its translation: CASSFLSLGSGSSGANVLTF.

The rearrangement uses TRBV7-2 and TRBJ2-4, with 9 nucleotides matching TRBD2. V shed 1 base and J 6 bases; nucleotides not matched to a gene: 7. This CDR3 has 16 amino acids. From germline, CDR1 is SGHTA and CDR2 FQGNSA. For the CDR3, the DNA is TGTGCCAGCAGCTTAGGGCCTAGCGGGGCGGGAAACATTCAGTACTTC. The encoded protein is CASSLGPSGAGNIQYF.

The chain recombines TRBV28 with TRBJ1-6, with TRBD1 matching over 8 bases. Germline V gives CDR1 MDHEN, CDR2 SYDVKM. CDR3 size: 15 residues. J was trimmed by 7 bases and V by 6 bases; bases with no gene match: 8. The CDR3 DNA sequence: TGTGCCAGCAGGTCCGCAGGGGGCGGGAATTCACCCCTCCACTTT. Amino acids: CASRSAGGGNSPLHF.

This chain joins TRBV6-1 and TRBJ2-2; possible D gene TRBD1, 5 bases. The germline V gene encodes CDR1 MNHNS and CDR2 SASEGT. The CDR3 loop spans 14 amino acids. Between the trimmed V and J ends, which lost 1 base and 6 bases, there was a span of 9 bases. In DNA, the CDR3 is TGTGCCAGCAGTGAAGTGTCAGGGCCCGGGGAGCTGTTTTTT. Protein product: CASSEVSGPGELFF.

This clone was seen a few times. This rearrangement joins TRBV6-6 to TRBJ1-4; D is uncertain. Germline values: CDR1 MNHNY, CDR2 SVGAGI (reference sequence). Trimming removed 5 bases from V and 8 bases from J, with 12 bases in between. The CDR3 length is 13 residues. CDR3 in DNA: TGTGCCAGCAGTACCCGAACAGAGGAAAAACTGTTTTTT. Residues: CASSTRTEEKLFF.